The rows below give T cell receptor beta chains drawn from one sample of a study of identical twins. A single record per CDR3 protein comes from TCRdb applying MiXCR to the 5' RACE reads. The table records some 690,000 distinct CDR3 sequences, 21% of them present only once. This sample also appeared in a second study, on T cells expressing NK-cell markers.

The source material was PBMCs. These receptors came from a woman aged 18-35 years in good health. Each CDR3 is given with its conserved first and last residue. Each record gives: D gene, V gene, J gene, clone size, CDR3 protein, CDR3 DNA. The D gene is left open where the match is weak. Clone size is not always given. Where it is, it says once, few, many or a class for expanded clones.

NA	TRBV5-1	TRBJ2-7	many	CASSLYGTYEQYF	TGCGCCAGCAGCTTGTACGGGACCTACGAGCAGTACTTC
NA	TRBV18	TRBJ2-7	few	CASSPRTQYEQYF	TGTGCCAGCTCACCGAGGACGCAATACGAGCAGTACTTC
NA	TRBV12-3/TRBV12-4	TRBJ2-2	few	CASSPLGGRGGELFF	TGTGCCAGCAGTCCCCTCGGGGGGCGGGGCGGGGAGCTGTTTTTT
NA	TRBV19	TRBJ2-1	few	CASSMWDTPGDEQFF	TGTGCCAGTAGTATGTGGGACACCCCTGGGGATGAGCAGTTCTTC
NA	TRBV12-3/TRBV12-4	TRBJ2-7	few	CASSFGEDLYF	TGTGCCAGCAGTTTTGGGGAGGACCTGTACTTC
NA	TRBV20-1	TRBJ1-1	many	CSAREGNTEAFF	TGCAGTGCTAGAGAGGGGAACACTGAAGCTTTCTTT
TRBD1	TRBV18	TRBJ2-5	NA	CASSPDARDRQETQYF	TGTGCCAGCTCACCCGACGCAAGGGACAGACAAGAGACCCAGTACTTC
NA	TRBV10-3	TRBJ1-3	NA	CAINNSGNTIYF	TGTGCCATCAATAACTCTGGAAACACCATATATTTT
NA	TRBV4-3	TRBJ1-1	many	CASSPTANTEAFF	TGCGCCAGCAGCCCGACCGCGAACACTGAAGCTTTCTTT
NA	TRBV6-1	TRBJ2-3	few	CAIILGPAADTQYF	TGTGCCATCATCCTGGGCCCGGCGGCAGATACGCAGTATTTT
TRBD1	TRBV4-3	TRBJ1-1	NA	CASSSQGGIGTEAFF	TGCGCCAGCAGCTCCCAGGGGGGAATTGGGACTGAAGCTTTCTTT
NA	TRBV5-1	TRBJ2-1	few	CASSLNQLEQFF	TGCGCCAGCAGCTTGAATCAGTTAGAGCAGTTCTTC
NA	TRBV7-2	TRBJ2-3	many	CASSFGRQDTQYF	TGTGCCAGCAGCTTCGGACGCCAGGATACGCAGTATTTT
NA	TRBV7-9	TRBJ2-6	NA	CASSLTGTTGANVLTF	TGTGCCAGCAGCTTGACCGGGACAACTGGGGCCAACGTCCTGACTTTC
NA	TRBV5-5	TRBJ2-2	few	CASSLILNTGELFF	TGTGCCAGCAGCTTGATCCTGAACACCGGGGAGCTGTTTTTT
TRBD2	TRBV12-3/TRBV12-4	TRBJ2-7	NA	CASSLLSGAFYEQYF	TGTGCCAGCAGCCTATTAAGCGGGGCCTTTTACGAGCAGTACTTC
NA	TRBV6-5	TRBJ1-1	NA	CASSYSELNTEAFF	TGTGCCAGCAGTTACTCCGAGTTGAACACTGAAGCTTTCTTT
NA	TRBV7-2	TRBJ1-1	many	CASRPQGRNTEAFF	TGTGCCAGCAGGCCCCAGGGGAGGAACACTGAAGCTTTCTTT
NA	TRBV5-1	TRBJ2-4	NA	CASSSGPGLAKNIQYF	TGCGCCAGCAGCTCCGGTCCGGGGCTAGCCAAAAACATTCAGTACTTC
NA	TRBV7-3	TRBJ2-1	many	CASSSQGPYNEQFF	TGTGCCAGCAGTTCCCAGGGGCCCTACAATGAGCAGTTCTTC
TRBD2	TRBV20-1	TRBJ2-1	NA	CCAHPITSGGGNEQFF	TGCTGTGCTCACCCAATTACTAGCGGGGGGGGGAATGAGCAGTTCTTC
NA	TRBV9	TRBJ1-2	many	CASSGGNYGYTF	TGTGCCAGCAGCGGCGGTAACTATGGCTACACCTTC
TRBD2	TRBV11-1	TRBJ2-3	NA	CASSFTLAGGSTGADTQYF	TGTGCCAGCAGCTTCACACTAGCGGGGGGCTCGACGGGTGCAGATACGCAGTATTTT
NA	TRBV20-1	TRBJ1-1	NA	CSAPPPGLNTEAFF	TGCAGTGCCCCCCCGCCAGGCTTAAACACTGAAGCTTTCTTT
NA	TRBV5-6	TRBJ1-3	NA	CASSLPGYTIYF	TGTGCCAGCAGCCTGCCCGGGTACACCATATATTTT
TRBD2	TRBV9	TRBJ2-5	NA	CASSAGTSGSRGETQYF	TGTGCCAGCAGCGCAGGGACTAGCGGGTCCAGAGGAGAGACCCAGTACTTC
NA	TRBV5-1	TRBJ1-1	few	CASSLVSFGEYEDTEAFF	TGCGCCAGCAGCTTGGTGTCTTTCGGTGAATACGAAGACACTGAAGCTTTCTTT
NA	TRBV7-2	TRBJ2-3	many	CASSHPHHPDTQYF	TGTGCCAGCAGTCACCCACATCACCCAGATACGCAGTATTTT